These 7 T cell receptor beta chains originate from one sample sequenced in a study of cytomegalovirus exposure and HLA in healthy donors. Use of 60 Vbeta and 13 Jbeta primers characterized the PCR. Measured with immunoSEQ multiplex PCR; TCRdb has only the in-frame clones, and not every one. The sample lists about 160,000 clones, almost 80% occurring once. The source material was PBMCs. The receptors were gathered from a woman aged 45-65 years in good health and CMV-seropositive.

V gene TRBV28 combines with J gene TRBJ1-1; tentative D call: TRBD1 (6 bases). V shed 1 base and J shed 8 bases, with 20 bases lying between them. The CDR3 has 16 residues. CDR1 is MDHEN, CDR2 SYDVKM, per germline. Written as DNA, the CDR3 is TGTGCCAGCAGTTTATCGAGCTTTGCCAGGGGATCGGAAGCTTTCTTT. This codes for CASSLSSFARGSEAFF.

The chain has TRBV2 and TRBJ1-6; no definite D call. The CDR3 is made up of 17 amino acids. Per the germline V gene, CDR1 is SNHLY and CDR2 is FYNNEI. Trimming left V 6 bases short and J 2 bases short, with 17 bases between. CDR3 sequence (DNA): TGTGCCAGCAGGGACTCGCGACGAGGGACCTATAATTCACCCCTCCACTTT. This encodes CASRDSRRGTYNSPLHF.

The J gene is TRBJ1-1, the V gene TRBV11-2; D unclear. Trimming removed 5 bases from V and 5 bases from J, with 12 bases in between. This CDR3 has 13 residues. Germline V gene data show CDR1 as SGHAT and CDR2 as FQNNGV. The CDR3 nucleotides read TGTGCCAGCAGCCCCTCGACTGGTACTGAAGCTTTCTTT. This encodes CASSPSTGTEAFF.

This clone occurred a few times. The rearrangement uses TRBV5-4 and TRBJ2-5, with a weak D call TRBD2 (7 bases). The germline gives CDR1 SGHNT, CDR2 YYREEE (reference sequence). CDR3 length: 13 amino acids. With 5 bases removed from V and 5 bases from J, the gap between germline ends came to 13 bases. CDR3 loop: CASSQGTIETQYF. The CDR3, as DNA: TGTGCCAGCAGTCAGGGGACTATCGAGACCCAGTACTTC. The variable domain in full, with the rest retrieved from reference TRBV5-4 and TRBJ2-5, is ETGVTQSPTHLIKTRGQQVTLRCSSQSGHNTVSWYQQALGQGPQFIFQYYREEENGRGNFPPRFSGLQFPNYSSELNVNALELDDSALYLCASSQGTIETQYFGPGTRLLVL.

The V call is TRBV18, the J call TRBJ2-7, with D perhaps matching TRBD2 (6 bases). Per the germline V gene, CDR1 is KGHSH and CDR2 is LQKENI. V was shortened by 4 bases and J by 7 bases, with 11 bases between the two germline ends. This CDR3 spans 12 amino acids. The DNA for the CDR3 is TGTGCCAGCTCACAACTAGCACGGGAGCAGTACTTC. Its protein is CASSQLAREQYF.

This clone was seen a handful of times. The chain combines TRBV5-1 with TRBJ2-5, with a tentative D call TRBD1 (6 bases). CDR3 length equals 17 residues. Between the trimmed V and J ends, which lost 0 bases and 7 bases, there was a span of 22 bases. Germline V gives CDR1 SGHRS, CDR2 YFSETQ. DNA for the CDR3: TGCGCCAGCAGCTTGGTCCAGGGGATGAAGGGAGAGTGGACCCAGTACTTC. This sequence encodes CASSLVQGMKGEWTQYF.

The chain combines TRBV5-4 with TRBJ2-1, with 9 nucleotides matching TRBD2. Germline V gene data show CDR1 as SGHNT and CDR2 as YYREEE (reference sequence). The CDR3 runs to 16 residues. J lost 8 bases, V lost 0 bases, and 9 bases had no gene match. The CDR3 DNA reads as TGTGCCAGCAGCTTGGCCCTAGCGGGGCCCAGCGATGAGCAGTTCTTC. The encoded protein is CASSLALAGPSDEQFF.